This TCR beta chain was profiled in a study of long-term antiretroviral therapy in people with HIV. Run at survey level, the immunoSEQ assay was version v3.0. Profiled with immunoSEQ multiplex PCR; TCRdb holds only in-frame clones, not every one. The sample consists of tens of thousands of clones, approximately 79% of them appearing once. Findings and limits, study-wide: Clones that had undergone expansion before ART dominated the repertoire at all time points. The ART regimens used between about 2003 and 2018 may be less effective than current ones.

Of note for this clone: Its target is not known.

Per the germline V gene, CDR1 is LNHNV and CDR2 is YYDKDF (reference sequence). V was clipped by 1 base and J by 7 bases, with 7 bases between them. This CDR3 has 13 residues. The rearrangement links TRBV15 to TRBJ1-4; D remains unclear. The receptor was derived from a man between 18 and 35 years old with HIV. Here the sequenced sample was unsorted PBMCs, taken 1.5 years after starting antiretroviral therapy. Written as DNA, the CDR3 is TGTGCCACCAGCAGAGTTCCATCTGAAAAACTGTTTTTT. Residues: CATSRVPSEKLFF.